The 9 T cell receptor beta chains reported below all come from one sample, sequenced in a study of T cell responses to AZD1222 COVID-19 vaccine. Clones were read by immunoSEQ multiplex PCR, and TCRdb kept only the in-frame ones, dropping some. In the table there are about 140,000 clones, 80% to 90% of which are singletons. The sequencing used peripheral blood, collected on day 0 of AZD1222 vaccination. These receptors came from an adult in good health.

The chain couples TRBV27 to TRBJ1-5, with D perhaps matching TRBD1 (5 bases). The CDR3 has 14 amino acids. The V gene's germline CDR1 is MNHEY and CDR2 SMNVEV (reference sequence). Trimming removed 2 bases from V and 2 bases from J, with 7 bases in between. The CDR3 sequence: CASSLEQGNQPQHF. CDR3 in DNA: TGTGCCAGCAGTTTAGAACAGGGCAATCAGCCCCAGCATTTT.

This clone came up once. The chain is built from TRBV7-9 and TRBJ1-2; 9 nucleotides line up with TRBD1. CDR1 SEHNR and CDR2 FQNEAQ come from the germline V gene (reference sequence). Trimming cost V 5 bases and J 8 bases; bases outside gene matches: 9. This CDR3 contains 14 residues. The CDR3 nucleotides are TGTGCCAGCAGCACCAGCGGACAGGGGTTCGGCTACACCTTC. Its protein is CASSTSGQGFGYTF. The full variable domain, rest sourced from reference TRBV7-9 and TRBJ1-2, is DTGVSQNPRHKITKRGQNVTFRCDPISEHNRLYWYRQTLGQGPEFLTYFQNEAQLEKSRLLSDRFSAERPKGSFSTLEIQRTEQGDSAMYLCASSTSGQGFGYTFGSGTRLTVV.

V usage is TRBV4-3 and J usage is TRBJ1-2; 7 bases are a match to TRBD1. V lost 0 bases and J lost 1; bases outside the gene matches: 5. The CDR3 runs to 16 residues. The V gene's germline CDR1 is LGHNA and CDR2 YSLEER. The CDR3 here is CASSQDVTGYNYGYTF. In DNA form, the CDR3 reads TGCGCCAGCAGCCAAGACGTGACAGGGTATAACTATGGCTACACCTTC.

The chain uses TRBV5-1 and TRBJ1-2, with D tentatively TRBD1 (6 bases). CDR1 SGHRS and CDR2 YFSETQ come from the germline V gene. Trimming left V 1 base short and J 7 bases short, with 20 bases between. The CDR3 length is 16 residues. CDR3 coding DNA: TGCGCCAGCAGCTTGACAGGGTATGGAGAATATGGTGGCTACACCTTC. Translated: CASSLTGYGEYGGYTF.

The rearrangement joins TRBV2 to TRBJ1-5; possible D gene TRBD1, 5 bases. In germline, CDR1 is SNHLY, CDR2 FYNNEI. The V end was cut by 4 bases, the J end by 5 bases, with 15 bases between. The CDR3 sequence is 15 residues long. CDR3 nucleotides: TGTGCCAGCAGTGTTGACAGCTTCGGCTATCAGCCCCAGCATTTT. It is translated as CASSVDSFGYQPQHF.

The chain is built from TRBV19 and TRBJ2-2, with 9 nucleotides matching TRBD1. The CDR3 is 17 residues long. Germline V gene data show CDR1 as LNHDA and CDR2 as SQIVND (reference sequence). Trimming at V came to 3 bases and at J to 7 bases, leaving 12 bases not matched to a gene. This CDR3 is CASSIFTGTGPRGELFF. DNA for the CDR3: TGTGCCAGTAGTATCTTTACCGGGACAGGGCCCCGCGGGGAGCTGTTTTTT.

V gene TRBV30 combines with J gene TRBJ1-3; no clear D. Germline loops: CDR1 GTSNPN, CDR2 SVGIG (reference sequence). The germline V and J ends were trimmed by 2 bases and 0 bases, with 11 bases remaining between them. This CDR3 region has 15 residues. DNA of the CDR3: TGTGCCTGGAGTCGTGGGGAGAGCTCTGGAAACACCATATATTTT. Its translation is CAWSRGESSGNTIYF.

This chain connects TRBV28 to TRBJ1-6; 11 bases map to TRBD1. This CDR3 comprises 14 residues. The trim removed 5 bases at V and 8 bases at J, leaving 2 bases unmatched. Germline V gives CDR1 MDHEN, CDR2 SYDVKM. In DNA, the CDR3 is TGTGCCAGCAGTGGGACAGGGGGTTATTCACCCCTCCACTTT. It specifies CASSGTGGYSPLHF. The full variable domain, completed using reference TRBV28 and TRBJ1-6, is DVKVTQSSRYLVKRTGEKVFLECVQDMDHENMFWYRQDPGLGLRLIYFSYDVKMKEKGDIPEGYSVSREKKERFSLILESASTNQTSMYLCASSGTGGYSPLHFGNGTRLTVT.

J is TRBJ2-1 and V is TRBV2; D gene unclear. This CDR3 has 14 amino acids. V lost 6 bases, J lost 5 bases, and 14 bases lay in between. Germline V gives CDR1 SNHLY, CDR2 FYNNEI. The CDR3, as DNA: TGTGCCAGCAGCCCGACCGCGCCCAACAATGAGCAGTTCTTC. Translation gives CASSPTAPNNEQFF.